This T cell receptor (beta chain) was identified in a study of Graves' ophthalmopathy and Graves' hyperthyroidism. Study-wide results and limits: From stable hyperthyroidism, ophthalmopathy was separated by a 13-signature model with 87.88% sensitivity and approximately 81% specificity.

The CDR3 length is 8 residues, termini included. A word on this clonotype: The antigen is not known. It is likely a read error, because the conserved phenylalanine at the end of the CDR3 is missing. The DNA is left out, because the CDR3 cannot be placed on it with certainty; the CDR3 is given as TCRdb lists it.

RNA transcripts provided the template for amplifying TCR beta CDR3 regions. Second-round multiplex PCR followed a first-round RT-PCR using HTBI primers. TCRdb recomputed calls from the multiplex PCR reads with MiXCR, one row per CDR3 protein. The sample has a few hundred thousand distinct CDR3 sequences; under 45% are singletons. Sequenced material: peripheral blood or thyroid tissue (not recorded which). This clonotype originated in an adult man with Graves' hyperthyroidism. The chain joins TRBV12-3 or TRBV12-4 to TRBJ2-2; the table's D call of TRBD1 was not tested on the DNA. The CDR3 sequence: CASSPSDR.